The clone carrying this T cell receptor beta chain was recorded once. This sample stems from a study of blood T cell repertoires in COVID-19. Overall study context: The United States, Italy and Spain supplied acute and convalescent COVID-19 samples. From T cells, B-cell-depleted T cells, or PBMCs came the material, which was cDNA or gDNA.

This CDR3 comprises 14 residues. Germline V lookup: CDR1 SGHDT, CDR2 YYEEEE. Trimming stripped 5 bases from V and 1 base from J, with 12 bases between. In the study's own analysis: Reference gene primer amplification in the assay estimated nucleated cell counts. Repertoires were generated with immunoSEQ multiplex PCR, while TCRdb's copy carries only in-frame clones and drops some. V and J calls and clone size are given by that table; D and trimming were obtained from the DNA. The sample has more than 80,000 clones, roughly four fifths seen once. This TCR was recovered from a woman between 55 and 75 years old with acute or convalescent COVID-19. Sequencing was carried out using peripheral blood. This sequence joins TRBV5-6 and TRBJ1-1, with D maybe TRBD1 (6 bases). The CDR3 DNA reads TGTGCCAGCAGAGGGGACAAAGGGAACACTGAAGCTTTCTTT. Protein sequence: CASRGDKGNTEAFF. Drawing the rest from reference TRBV5-6 and TRBJ1-1, the complete variable domain is DAGVTQSPTHLIKTRGQQVTLRCSPKSGHDTVSWYQQALGQGPQFIFQYYEEEERQRGNFPDRFSGHQFPNYSSELNVNALLLGDSALYLCASRGDKGNTEAFFGQGTRLTVV.